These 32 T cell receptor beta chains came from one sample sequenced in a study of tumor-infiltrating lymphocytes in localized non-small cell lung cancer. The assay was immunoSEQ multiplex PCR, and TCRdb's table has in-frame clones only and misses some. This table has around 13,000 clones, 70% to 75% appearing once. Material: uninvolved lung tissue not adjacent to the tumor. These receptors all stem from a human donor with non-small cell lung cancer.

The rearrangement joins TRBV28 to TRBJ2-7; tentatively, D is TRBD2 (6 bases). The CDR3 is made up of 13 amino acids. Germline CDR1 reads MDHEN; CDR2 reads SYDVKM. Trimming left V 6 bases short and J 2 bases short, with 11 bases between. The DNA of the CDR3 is TGTGCCAGCAGAAATGGGGGGACCTACGAGCAGTACTTC. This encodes CASRNGGTYEQYF.

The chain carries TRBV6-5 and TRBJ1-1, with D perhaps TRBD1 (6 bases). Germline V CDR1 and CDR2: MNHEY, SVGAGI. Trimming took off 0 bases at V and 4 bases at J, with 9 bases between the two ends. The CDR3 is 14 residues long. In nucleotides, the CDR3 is TGTGCCAGCAGTTACTCGAGAGGGGGCACTGAAGCTTTCTTT. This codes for CASSYSRGGTEAFF.

The chain's CDR3 is CASSPAALQGDYGYTF. In nucleotides, the CDR3 is TGTGCCAGCAGCCCCGCGGCCCTACAGGGCGACTATGGCTACACCTTC. V usage is TRBV28 and J usage is TRBJ1-2; a weak D match, TRBD1 (6 bases). The CDR3 totals 16 residues. From germline, CDR1 is MDHEN and CDR2 SYDVKM. Deletions cut 6 bases from V and 3 bases from J, with 20 bases between.

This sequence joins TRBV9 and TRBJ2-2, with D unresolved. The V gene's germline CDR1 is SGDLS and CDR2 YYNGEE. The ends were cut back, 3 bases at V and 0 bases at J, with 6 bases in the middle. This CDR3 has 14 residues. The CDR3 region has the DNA TGTGCCAGCAGCGGGTTGGCGAACACCGGGGAGCTGTTTTTT. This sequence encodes CASSGLANTGELFF.

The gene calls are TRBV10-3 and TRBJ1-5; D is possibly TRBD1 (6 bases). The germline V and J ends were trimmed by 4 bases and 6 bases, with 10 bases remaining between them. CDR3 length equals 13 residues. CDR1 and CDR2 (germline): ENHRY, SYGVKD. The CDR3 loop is CAISVGGFQPQHF. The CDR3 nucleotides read TGTGCCATCAGTGTAGGGGGTTTTCAGCCCCAGCATTTT.

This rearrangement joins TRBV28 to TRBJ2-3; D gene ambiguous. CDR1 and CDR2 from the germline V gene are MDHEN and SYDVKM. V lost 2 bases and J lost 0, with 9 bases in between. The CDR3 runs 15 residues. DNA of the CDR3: TGTGCCAGCAGTTTAACAGCTTCTAGCACAGATACGCAGTATTTT. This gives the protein CASSLTASSTDTQYF.

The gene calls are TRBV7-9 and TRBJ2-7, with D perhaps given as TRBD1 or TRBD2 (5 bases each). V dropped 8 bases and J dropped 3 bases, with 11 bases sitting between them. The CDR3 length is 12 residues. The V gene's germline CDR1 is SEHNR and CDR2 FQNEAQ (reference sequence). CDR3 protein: CASGDGNYEQYF. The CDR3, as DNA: TGTGCCAGCGGGGACGGAAACTACGAGCAGTACTTC.

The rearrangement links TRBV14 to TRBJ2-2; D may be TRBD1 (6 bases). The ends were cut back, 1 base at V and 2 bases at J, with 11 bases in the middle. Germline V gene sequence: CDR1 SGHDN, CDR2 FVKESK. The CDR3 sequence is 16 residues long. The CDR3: CASSQVSGVNTGELFF. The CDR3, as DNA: TGTGCCAGCAGCCAAGTATCAGGGGTTAACACCGGGGAGCTGTTTTTT.

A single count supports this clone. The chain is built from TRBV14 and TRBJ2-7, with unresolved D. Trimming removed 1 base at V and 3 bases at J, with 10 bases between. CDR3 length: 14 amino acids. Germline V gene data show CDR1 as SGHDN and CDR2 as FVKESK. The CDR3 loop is CASSQGGVVYEQYF. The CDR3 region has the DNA TGTGCCAGCAGCCAAGGTGGGGTTGTCTACGAGCAGTACTTC.

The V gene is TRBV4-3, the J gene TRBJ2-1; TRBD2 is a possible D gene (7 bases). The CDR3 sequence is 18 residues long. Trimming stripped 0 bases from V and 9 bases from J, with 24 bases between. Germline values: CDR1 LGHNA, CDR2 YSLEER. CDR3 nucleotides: TGCGCCAGCAGCCAAGATTATCTAGTCGGGGGGCACGGCTTTGAGCAGTTCTTC. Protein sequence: CASSQDYLVGGHGFEQFF.

The CDR3 loop is CASSFGQGAASVGYTF. In DNA form, the CDR3 reads TGTGCCAGCAGCTTCGGGCAGGGGGCGGCCTCGGTTGGCTACACCTTC. This chain connects TRBV5-4 to TRBJ1-2, with 8 bases fitting TRBD1. Germline loops: CDR1 SGHNT, CDR2 YYREEE (reference sequence). J gave up 7 bases and V 2 bases, and 13 bases lay outside the gene matches. There are 16 residues in the CDR3.

The CDR3 region is CSVGPSGSYEQYF. DNA for the CDR3: TGCAGCGTTGGACCTAGCGGGAGTTACGAGCAGTACTTC. The V gene is TRBV29-1, the J gene TRBJ2-7; TRBD2 agrees at 10 bases. The V segment lost 4 bases and the J segment 4 bases; nucleotides outside the gene matches: 4. Germline CDR1 is SQVTM and CDR2 is ANQGSEA. CDR3 length equals 13 residues.

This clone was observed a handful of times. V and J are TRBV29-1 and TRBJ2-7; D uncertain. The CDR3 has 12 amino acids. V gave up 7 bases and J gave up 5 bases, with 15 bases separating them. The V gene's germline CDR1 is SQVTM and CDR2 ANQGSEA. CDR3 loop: CSAALAPHEQYF. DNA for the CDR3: TGCAGCGCCGCGTTGGCGCCCCACGAGCAGTACTTC.

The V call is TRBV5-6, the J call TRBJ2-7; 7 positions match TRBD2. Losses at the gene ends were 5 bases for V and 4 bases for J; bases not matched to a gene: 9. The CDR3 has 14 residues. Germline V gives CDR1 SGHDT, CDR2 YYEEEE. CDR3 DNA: TGTGCCAGCAGTTATCCGGGACTACCTTACGAGCAGTACTTC. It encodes CASSYPGLPYEQYF.

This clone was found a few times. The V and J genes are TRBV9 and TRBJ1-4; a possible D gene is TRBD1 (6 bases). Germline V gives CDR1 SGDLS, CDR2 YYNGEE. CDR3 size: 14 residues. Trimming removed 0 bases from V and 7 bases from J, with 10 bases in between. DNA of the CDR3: TGTGCCAGCAGCGTAGCGGGGGCGGCTGAAAAACTGTTTTTT. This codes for CASSVAGAAEKLFF.

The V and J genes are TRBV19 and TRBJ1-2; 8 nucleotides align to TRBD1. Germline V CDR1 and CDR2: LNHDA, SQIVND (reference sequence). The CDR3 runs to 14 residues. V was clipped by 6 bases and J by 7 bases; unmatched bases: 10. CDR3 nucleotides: TGTGCCAGTAGAGACCGGGACAGGCCTTCTGGCTACACCTTC. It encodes CASRDRDRPSGYTF.

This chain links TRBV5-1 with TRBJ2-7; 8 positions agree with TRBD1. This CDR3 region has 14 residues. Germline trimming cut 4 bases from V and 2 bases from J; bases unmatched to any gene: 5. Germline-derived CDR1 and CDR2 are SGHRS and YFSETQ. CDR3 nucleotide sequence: TGCGCCAGCAGCCCATGGGACAGGACCTACGAGCAGTACTTC. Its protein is CASSPWDRTYEQYF.

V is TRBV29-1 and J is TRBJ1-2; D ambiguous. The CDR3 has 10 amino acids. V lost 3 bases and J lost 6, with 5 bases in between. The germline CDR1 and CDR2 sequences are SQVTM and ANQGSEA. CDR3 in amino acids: CSVDGDGYTF. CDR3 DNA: TGCAGCGTTGATGGAGATGGCTACACCTTC.

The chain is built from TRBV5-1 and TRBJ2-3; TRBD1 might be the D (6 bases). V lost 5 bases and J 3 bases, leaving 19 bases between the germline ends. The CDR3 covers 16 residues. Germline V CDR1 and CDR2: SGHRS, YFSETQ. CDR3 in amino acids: CASSPGATRVTDTQYF. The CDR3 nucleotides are TGCGCCAGCAGTCCAGGGGCGACCAGGGTGACAGATACGCAGTATTTT.

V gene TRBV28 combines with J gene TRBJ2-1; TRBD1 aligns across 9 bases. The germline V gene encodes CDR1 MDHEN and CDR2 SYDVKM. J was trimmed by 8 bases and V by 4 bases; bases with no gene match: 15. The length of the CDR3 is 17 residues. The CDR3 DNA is TGTGCCAGCAGTTCAGGGGCAATGGGACAGGGAATGGATGAGCAGTTCTTC. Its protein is CASSSGAMGQGMDEQFF.

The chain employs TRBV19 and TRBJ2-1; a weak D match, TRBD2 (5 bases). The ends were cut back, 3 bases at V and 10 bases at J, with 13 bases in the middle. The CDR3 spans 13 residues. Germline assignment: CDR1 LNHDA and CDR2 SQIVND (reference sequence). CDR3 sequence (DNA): TGTGCCAGTAGTATGTCCCCCACTAGGGAGCAGTTCTTC. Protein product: CASSMSPTREQFF. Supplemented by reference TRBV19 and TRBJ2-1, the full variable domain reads DGGITQSPKYLFRKEGQNVTLSCEQNLNHDAMYWYRQDPGQGLRLIYYSQIVNDFQKGDIAEGYSVSREKKESFPLTVTSAQKNPTAFYLCASSMSPTREQFFGPGTRLTVL.

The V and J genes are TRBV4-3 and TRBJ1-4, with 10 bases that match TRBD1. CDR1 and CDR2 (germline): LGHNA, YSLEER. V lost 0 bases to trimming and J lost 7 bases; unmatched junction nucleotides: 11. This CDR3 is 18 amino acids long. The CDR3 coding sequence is TGCGCCAGCAGCCAAGATAGGCCGGACAGGGGGATTTTTGAAAAACTGTTTTTT. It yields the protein CASSQDRPDRGIFEKLFF.

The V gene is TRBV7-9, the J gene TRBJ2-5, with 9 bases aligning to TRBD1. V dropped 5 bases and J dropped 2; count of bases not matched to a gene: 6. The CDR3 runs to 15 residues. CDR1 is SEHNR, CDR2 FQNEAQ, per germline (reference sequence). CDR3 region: CASSTGTGLQETQYF. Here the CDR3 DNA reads TGTGCCAGCAGCACCGGGACAGGGTTACAAGAGACCCAGTACTTC. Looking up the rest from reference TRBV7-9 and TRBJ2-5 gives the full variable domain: DTGVSQNPRHKITKRGQNVTFRCDPISEHNRLYWYRQTLGQGPEFLTYFQNEAQLEKSRLLSDRFSAERPKGSFSTLEIQRTEQGDSAMYLCASSTGTGLQETQYFGPGTRLLVL.

CDR3 nucleotide sequence: TGTGCTAGTGGTTTGGAATGGACAGCATACACCTTC. It is translated as CASGLEWTAYTF. The chain couples TRBV12-5 to TRBJ1-2; TRBD1 might be the D (6 bases). Germline CDR1 is LGHNT and CDR2 is FRNRAP. The CDR3 totals 12 residues. V dropped 1 base and J dropped 11 bases, with 11 bases sitting between them.

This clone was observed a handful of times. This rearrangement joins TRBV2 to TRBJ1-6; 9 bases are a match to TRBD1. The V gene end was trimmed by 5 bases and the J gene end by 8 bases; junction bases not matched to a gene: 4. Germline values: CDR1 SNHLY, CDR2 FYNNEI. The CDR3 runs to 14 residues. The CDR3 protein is CASSSDRGYSPLHF. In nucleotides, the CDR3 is TGTGCCAGCAGTTCGGACAGGGGTTATTCACCCCTCCACTTT.

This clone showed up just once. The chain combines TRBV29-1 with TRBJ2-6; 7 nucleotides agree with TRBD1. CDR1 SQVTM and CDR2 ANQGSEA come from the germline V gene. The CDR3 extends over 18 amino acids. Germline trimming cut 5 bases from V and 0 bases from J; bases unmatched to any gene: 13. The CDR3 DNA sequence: TGCAGCGTTCGGTCCACAGGGGCGTCTGGCTCTGGGGCCAACGTCCTGACTTTC. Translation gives CSVRSTGASGSGANVLTF.

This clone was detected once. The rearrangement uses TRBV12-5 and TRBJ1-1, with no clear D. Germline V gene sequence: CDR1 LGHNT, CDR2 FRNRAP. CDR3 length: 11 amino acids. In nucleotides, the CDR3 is TGTGCCGGAAGGGTACTTAATGAAGCTTTCTTT. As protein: CAGRVLNEAFF.

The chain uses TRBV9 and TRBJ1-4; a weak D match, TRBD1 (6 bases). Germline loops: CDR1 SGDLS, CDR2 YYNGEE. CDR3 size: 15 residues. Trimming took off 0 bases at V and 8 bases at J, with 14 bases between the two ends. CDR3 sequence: CASSVGIQGNEKLFF. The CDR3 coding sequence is TGTGCCAGCAGCGTAGGGATCCAGGGGAACGAAAAACTGTTTTTT.

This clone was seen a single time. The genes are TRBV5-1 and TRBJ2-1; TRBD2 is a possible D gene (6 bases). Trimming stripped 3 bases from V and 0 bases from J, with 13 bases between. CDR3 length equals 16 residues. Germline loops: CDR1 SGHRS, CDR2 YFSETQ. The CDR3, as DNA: TGCGCCAGCAGCTCGGGCGGAGGGAGCTCCTACAATGAGCAGTTCTTC. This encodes CASSSGGGSSYNEQFF.

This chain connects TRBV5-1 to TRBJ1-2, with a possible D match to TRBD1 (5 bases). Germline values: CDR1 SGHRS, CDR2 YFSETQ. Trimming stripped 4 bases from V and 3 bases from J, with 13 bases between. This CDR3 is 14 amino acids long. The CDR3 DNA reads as TGCGCCAGCAGCGGGGGAGTCGCCGACTATGGCTACACCTTC. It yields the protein CASSGGVADYGYTF.

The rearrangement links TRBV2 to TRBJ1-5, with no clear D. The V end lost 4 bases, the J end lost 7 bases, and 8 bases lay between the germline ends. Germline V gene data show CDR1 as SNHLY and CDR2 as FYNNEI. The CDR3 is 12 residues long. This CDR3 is CASSVEDQPQHF. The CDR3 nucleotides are TGTGCCAGCAGTGTAGAGGACCAGCCCCAGCATTTT.

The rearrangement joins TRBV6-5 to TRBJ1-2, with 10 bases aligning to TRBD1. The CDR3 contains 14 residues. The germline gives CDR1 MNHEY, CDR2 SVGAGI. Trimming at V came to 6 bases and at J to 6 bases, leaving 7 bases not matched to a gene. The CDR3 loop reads CASSRQGAWDGYTF. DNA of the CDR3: TGTGCCAGCAGCCGACAGGGGGCGTGGGATGGCTACACCTTC.